A selection of T cell receptor beta chains follows, all from one sample in a study of neurological immune-mediated disorders. TCRdb itself ran the 5' RACE reads through MiXCR, one entry per CDR3 protein. The table shows tens of thousands of distinct CDR3 sequences, with roughly 13% occurring only once. The sequencing input was PBMCs. The receptors were sampled from a female donor in good health. CDR3s include the opening cysteine and the closing phenylalanine or tryptophan. Each record gives: D gene, J gene, V gene, CDR3 protein. The D gene is left open where the match is weak.

>TRBD2|TRBJ2-1|TRBV5-8
CASVRGGSSYNEQFF
>-|TRBJ2-3|TRBV2
CASSGGGVRDTQYF
>-|TRBJ2-5|TRBV25-1
CASSTSAATQYF
>-|-|TRBV5-6
CASSLRETQYF
>-|TRBJ2-2|TRBV4-1
CASSQRQGANTGELFF
>TRBD1|TRBJ2-3|TRBV6-5
CASSPTLGTGRPGRTDTQYF
>TRBD2|TRBJ2-5|TRBV5-1
CASSRGLAGGETQYF
>TRBD1|TRBJ1-4|TRBV6-5
CASSRQLTGTGINEKLFF
>TRBD1|TRBJ1-1|TRBV6-5
CASSYNPGTAKNTEAFF
>-|TRBJ1-2|TRBV2
CASSVTLTNYGYTF
>-|TRBJ2-3|TRBV29-1
CSVDRGDTQYF
>-|TRBJ1-1|TRBV29-1
CSVEWGWGDTEAFF
>-|TRBJ1-4|TRBV12-3/TRBV12-4
CASSWSGYEKLFF
>-|TRBJ2-2|TRBV18
CASSQGQTTGELFF
>-|TRBJ1-1|TRBV5-1
CASNRDHMNTEAFF
>TRBD2|TRBJ2-3|TRBV3-1
CASSHGLDGTDTQYF
>-|TRBJ2-3|TRBV20-1
CSARERVTDTQYF
>TRBD1|TRBJ1-4|TRBV20-1
CSAREAGTGVRYEKLFF
>TRBD2|TRBJ2-1|TRBV6-5
CASSSPAGGSAEQFF
>-|TRBJ2-6|TRBV14
CASSPIRQTGANVLTF
>-|TRBJ1-5|TRBV12-3/TRBV12-4
CASSTRGNQPQHF
>-|TRBJ2-7|TRBV5-1
CASSLGYEQYF
>-|TRBJ1-1|TRBV7-9
CASSLALANTEAFF
>-|TRBJ1-2|TRBV29-1
CSVEVSGAGYTF
>TRBD1|TRBJ2-3|TRBV6-5
CASSRQGRTDTQYF
>TRBD1|TRBJ1-1|TRBV28
CASSPADRVYTEAFF
>-|TRBJ2-2|TRBV5-1
CASSLEHWAGELFF
>TRBD1|TRBJ1-3|TRBV2
CASSRDRAGNTIYF
>TRBD1|TRBJ1-2|TRBV12-3/TRBV12-4
CASSFLGQGWGYTF
>-|TRBJ2-3|TRBV6-2/TRBV6-3
CASSFGDTQYF
>-|TRBJ1-5|TRBV7-6
CASSLLPRRESQPQHF
>-|TRBJ2-5|TRBV15
CATSRVPLTQETQYF
>-|TRBJ2-7|TRBV11-2
CASSFQHGVEQYF
>TRBD1|TRBJ2-7|TRBV29-1
CSVGDRGRSYEQYF
>TRBD1|TRBJ2-3|TRBV9
CASSVGQGKGTDTQYF
>TRBD2|TRBJ2-1|TRBV11-3
CASSLGTSLVGQFF
>-|TRBJ2-5|TRBV6-6
CASSYPRGSQETQYF
>-|TRBJ1-1|TRBV5-1
CASSWAGTTISNTEAFF
>TRBD2|TRBJ2-1|TRBV7-2
CASSSQSSGRSNEQFF
>-|TRBJ1-1|TRBV5-6
CAIIWGTPNTEAFF
>-|TRBJ2-2|TRBV9
CASSAQVRTGELFF
>TRBD2|TRBJ2-2|TRBV7-3
CASSLGAGAPGELFF
>-|TRBJ2-3|TRBV20-1
CSARSGSPAGTDTQYF
>-|TRBJ2-6|TRBV5-1
CASSWGTDPPGANVLTF